This TCR beta chain is drawn from a study of beta chain features in type 1 diabetes. Study-wide results and limits: Among type 1 diabetes patients, VDJ junctions had fewer insertions and more deletions.

All of the isolated RNA was reverse transcribed, so expressed TCRB transcripts were sequenced. The repertoire was sequenced with immunoSEQ multiplex PCR; TCRdb's copy has only in-frame clones and lacks some. The sample carries 500,000 to 700,000 clones, roughly 15% recorded once. The V end lost 2 bases, the J end lost 1 base, and 8 bases lay between the germline ends. The CDR3 runs to 14 residues. CDR1 and CDR2 from the germline V gene are KGHSH and LQKENI. The authors obtained over 95% purity in all sorted populations. Points on this clone: Its target is not known. This specimen includes other DNA sequences encoding the same CDR3.

This sequence originates from a man aged 18 to 29 in good health. Sequencing was performed on naive CD4+ T cells from blood. The chain joins TRBV18 to TRBJ1-1; unclear D gene. CDR3 residues: CASSPGRQNTEAFF. CDR3 sequence (DNA): TGTGCCAGCTCACCAGGCCGACAGAACACTGAAGCTTTCTTT.